This is a list of T cell receptor beta chains from one sample in a study of blood T cells in healthy people across ages. TCRdb reanalysed the 5' RACE reads using MiXCR and keeps one entry per CDR3 protein. This sample has 1,800,000 or so distinct CDR3 sequences, with about two fifths found just once. The sequencing input was blood. The receptor source for this set is a human donor in good health. The CDR3 runs from the conserved cysteine through the conserved F or W. A D gene is named only where the DNA matches it firmly. The size field is filled for only some rows; it gives once, few, many or a size class.

j_call d_call clone_size v_call cdr3_nt cdr3_aa
TRBJ1-1 TRBD1 NA TRBV20-1 TGCAGTGCTCAAGACAGGGGGCTTGGAGCTTTCTTT CSAQDRGLGAFF
TRBJ2-3 TRBD2 few TRBV12-3/TRBV12-4 TGTGCCAGCAGCCAACTCCGGGGGGGCCGGTATTTT CASSQLRGGRYF
TRBJ1-4 TRBD1 NA TRBV29-1 TGCAGCGTTGTTGAGGGGGCAGGCGAAAAACTGTTTTTT CSVVEGAGEKLFF
TRBJ2-1 NA NA TRBV5-1 TGCGCCAGCAGCGGGGGGGCCCGTGGCAATGAGCAGTTCTTC CASSGGARGNEQFF
TRBJ2-4 NA many TRBV20-1 TGCAGTGCTAGTGATACAGGGCCGGGCAAAAACATTCAGTACTTC CSASDTGPGKNIQYF
TRBJ1-1 NA NA TRBV25-1 TGTGCCAGCAGTGAGACTGTTGGGCCGAACACTGAAGCTTTCTTT CASSETVGPNTEAFF
TRBJ1-1 TRBD1 NA TRBV29-1 TGCAGCGCCCAGACAGGGGCCGGGAGCACTGAAGCTTTCTTT CSAQTGAGSTEAFF
TRBJ2-1 TRBD1 NA TRBV11-1 TGTGCCAGCAGCCGGGACAGATTCAATGAGCAGTTCTTC CASSRDRFNEQFF
TRBJ2-7 NA NA TRBV7-9 TGTGCCAGCAGCTTAGGTATGGGGTCCGAGCAGTACTTC CASSLGMGSEQYF
TRBJ1-1 NA NA TRBV6-2/TRBV6-3 TGTGCCAGCACTTACAGCAACACTGAAGCTTTCTTT CASTYSNTEAFF
TRBJ1-1 NA few TRBV9 TGTGCCAGCAGCGTAGCTGGAGATAGGGGCACTGAAACTTTCTTT CASSVAGDRGTETFF
TRBJ2-3 TRBD2 few TRBV2 TGTGCCAGTGCTAGCGGGGGGCCCGTCACAGATACGCAGTATTTT CASASGGPVTDTQYF
TRBJ1-2 NA few TRBV20-1 TGCAGTGCACACACAGGAGCTTATGGCTACACCTTC CSAHTGAYGYTF
TRBJ2-3 TRBD2 NA TRBV10-3 TGTGCCATCAGTGAGGGACTAGCGGCCTCGAATACGCAGTATTTT CAISEGLAASNTQYF
TRBJ2-1 TRBD1 NA TRBV18 TGTGCCAGCTCACTCTATTTTACCTCCCCCGGGACAGAGGTGAATGAGCAGTTCTTC CASSLYFTSPGTEVNEQFF
TRBJ1-2 TRBD1 NA TRBV6-1 TGTGCCGGCAGTGAATGGGGACAGGGGGCACGCTATGGCTACACCTTC CAGSEWGQGARYGYTF
TRBJ2-1 TRBD2 few TRBV5-4 TGTGCCAGCGAATGGAGCGGGGGGGCACCTGAGCAGTTCTTC CASEWSGGAPEQFF
TRBJ1-4 NA NA TRBV29-1 TGCGGCGTCCTCGGCCCTACGGGAAAACTGTTTTTT CGVLGPTGKLFF